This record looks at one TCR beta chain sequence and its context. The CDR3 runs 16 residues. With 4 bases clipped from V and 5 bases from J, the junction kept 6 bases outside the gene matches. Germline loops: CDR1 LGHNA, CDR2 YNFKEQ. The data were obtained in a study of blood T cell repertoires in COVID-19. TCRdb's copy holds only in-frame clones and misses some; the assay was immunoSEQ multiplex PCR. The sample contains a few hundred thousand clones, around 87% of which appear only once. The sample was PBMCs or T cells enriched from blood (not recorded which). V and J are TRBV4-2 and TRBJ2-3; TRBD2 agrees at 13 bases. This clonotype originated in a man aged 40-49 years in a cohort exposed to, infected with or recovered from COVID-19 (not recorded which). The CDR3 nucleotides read TGTGCCAGCAGCCGAGGACTAGCGGGAGAGCTAGATACGCAGTATTTT. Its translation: CASSRGLAGELDTQYF.